This is a list of T cell receptor beta chains from one sample in a study of T cell repertoires in cytomegalovirus infection. TCRdb re-called the reads through MiXCR, storing one row per CDR3 protein. This sample yields about 530,000 distinct CDR3 sequences, of which around 27% are seen a single time; over 10% belongs to the top ten. The source material was PBMCs. These receptors were taken from a human donor in good health (CMV status not recorded). Some clones in this sample may be carry-over from other donors' samples. Each CDR3 is given with its conserved first and last residue. The order of the fields is CDR3 DNA, CDR3 protein, clone size, D gene, CDR3 length, V gene, J gene. D genes are given only for firm matches. The listing skips clone size in some rows; elsewhere it reads once, few, many or a size class.

TGTGCCAGCAAAAAGGAAAAGCTTTTGGAGACCCAGTACTTC	CASKKEKLLETQYF	NA	NA	14	TRBV6-1	TRBJ2-5
TGTGCCAGCAGCCCTCGAAGGTTAACAGATACGCAGTATTTT	CASSPRRLTDTQYF	few	NA	14	TRBV13	TRBJ2-3
TGTGCCAGCAGCTTAGCTCGGAACCTCATACTCCGGGACGGCTCCTACAATGAGCAGTTCTTC	CASSLARNLILRDGSYNEQFF	many	NA	21	TRBV7-2	TRBJ2-1
TGTGCCAGCAGCTTTCGGACGGGGAACGACTACGAGCAGTACTTC	CASSFRTGNDYEQYF	NA	NA	15	TRBV7-9	TRBJ2-7
TGTGCCAGCAGTGACAATAGCGGAAATGAGCAGTTCTTC	CASSDNSGNEQFF	NA	NA	13	TRBV6-4	TRBJ2-1
TGCAGTGCTTACACGACACAAAAGAGCTCCTACGAGCAGTACTTC	CSAYTTQKSSYEQYF	NA	NA	15	TRBV20-1	TRBJ2-7
TGTGCCAGCAGCTTCTCGACAGGGAGGGTAAACTATGGCTACACCTTC	CASSFSTGRVNYGYTF	few	TRBD1	16	TRBV11-3	TRBJ1-2
TGTGCCAGCAGCTTAGGAGTAGGAGACTACGAGCAGTACTTC	CASSLGVGDYEQYF	NA	NA	14	TRBV7-3	TRBJ2-7
TGTGCCAGCACTAACCCGCCGGGGGGCCATGAGCAGTTCTTC	CASTNPPGGHEQFF	NA	NA	14	TRBV12-3/TRBV12-4	TRBJ2-1
TGTGCTAGTGGTTTGAGTCTGGGACAACAAGAGACCCAGTACTTC	CASGLSLGQQETQYF	once	NA	15	TRBV12-5	TRBJ2-5
TGTGCCAGCAGTCCTAGCGGGATAGCCAAAAACATTCAGTACTTC	CASSPSGIAKNIQYF	few	TRBD2	15	TRBV12-3/TRBV12-4	TRBJ2-4
TGTGCCACATCGTCCAGGGCCTACGAGCAGTACTTC	CATSSRAYEQYF	NA	NA	12	TRBV19	TRBJ2-7
TGTGCCAGCCTAGGGGGCAGGGCCACAGATACGCAGTATTTT	CASLGGRATDTQYF	few	TRBD1	14	TRBV28	TRBJ2-3
TGTGCCAGCAGTGCGGCCCAGGGGGCAGATAATTCACCCCTCCACTTT	CASSAAQGADNSPLHF	NA	TRBD1	16	TRBV2	TRBJ1-6
TGTGCCAGCAGCCCTCAATTCCGAGGACTCTACAATGAGCAGTTCTTC	CASSPQFRGLYNEQFF	few	NA	16	TRBV7-9	TRBJ2-1
TGTGCCACCAGCGACAGTCCCCAGCGTATGAACACTGAAGCTTTCTTT	CATSDSPQRMNTEAFF	NA	NA	16	TRBV15	TRBJ1-1
TGTGCCAGCACTAGACAGACCAATCAGCCCCAGCATTTT	CASTRQTNQPQHF	NA	NA	13	TRBV28	TRBJ1-5
TGCGCCAGCACTACGGGGGGGAGCGGCACCGGGGAGCTGTTTTTT	CASTTGGSGTGELFF	NA	TRBD2	15	TRBV4-1	TRBJ2-2
TGTGCCAGCAGCTTCCGGGGCGGACTAGCGGGCTCAAATGAGCAGTTCTTC	CASSFRGGLAGSNEQFF	few	TRBD2	17	TRBV11-2	TRBJ2-1
TGTGCCAGCAGCTTAGCGCGAAATAATCAGCCCCAGCATTTT	CASSLARNNQPQHF	many	NA	14	TRBV7-2	TRBJ1-5
TGTGCCAGCAGCTTAGGAGCGGGAGTCGTCAATGAGCAGTTCTTC	CASSLGAGVVNEQFF	many	TRBD2	15	TRBV7-2	TRBJ2-1
TGTGCCAGCAGCCAGTTACTAGCGGGAGTGATAGATACGCAGTATTTT	CASSQLLAGVIDTQYF	NA	TRBD2	16	TRBV4-2	TRBJ2-3
TGTGCCAGCAGCCCCCGGACAGGGAGGGCTCTTGGCTACACCTTC	CASSPRTGRALGYTF	few	TRBD1	15	TRBV11-3	TRBJ1-2
TGCGCCAGCAGCTTGGATGGGACAGGGTACGAGACCCAGTACTTC	CASSLDGTGYETQYF	once	TRBD1	15	TRBV5-1	TRBJ2-5
TGTGCCAGCAGCTTAATCGGGGTGAACACCGGGGAGCTGTTTTTT	CASSLIGVNTGELFF	many	NA	15	TRBV7-3	TRBJ2-2
TGTGCCAGCATGAGCGGGACTGAAGCTTTCTTT	CASMSGTEAFF	few	NA	11	TRBV2	TRBJ1-1
TGTGCCAGCAGTTTAAATGGACTAGCTTCCTACAATGAGCAGTTCTTC	CASSLNGLASYNEQFF	few	TRBD2	16	TRBV27	TRBJ2-1
TGTGCCAGCAGTCCCACCCCGGCTAGCGGAGTCAATGAGCAGTTCTTC	CASSPTPASGVNEQFF	NA	TRBD2	16	TRBV6-2/TRBV6-3	TRBJ2-1
TGCAGTGCCCCCGCCCCCCAGGGAGGGTTGGAAGCTTTCTTT	CSAPAPQGGLEAFF	few	NA	14	TRBV29-1	TRBJ1-1
TGTGCCACCAGTGATGCAGGGACACGCTATGGCTACACCTTC	CATSDAGTRYGYTF	few	NA	14	TRBV24-1	TRBJ1-2
TGTGCCAGCAGTGAACACCCCGCGAACACCGGGGAGCTGTTTTTT	CASSEHPANTGELFF	NA	NA	15	TRBV2	TRBJ2-2
TGTGCCAGCAGCCAATATGCCGGCGCCCCCAATGAGCAGTTCTTC	CASSQYAGAPNEQFF	many	NA	15	TRBV7-2	TRBJ2-1
TGTGCCAGCAGTGGTATACAGGGATTTATCTCTGGGGCCAACGTCCTGACTTTC	CASSGIQGFISGANVLTF	NA	NA	18	TRBV6-2/TRBV6-3	TRBJ2-6
TGTGCCAGCAGCTTAGGGGGACTAGTTGGGAGCACAGATACGCAGTATTTT	CASSLGGLVGSTDTQYF	many	TRBD2	17	TRBV7-2	TRBJ2-3
TGTGCCAGCAGTCCGGACAGCCTCGGCTACTTGGGCACTGAAGCTTTCTTT	CASSPDSLGYLGTEAFF	few	NA	17	TRBV27	TRBJ1-1
TGTGCCAGCAGTTCGGGACTAGCGGGAGGGTTTTGGGAGCAGTTCTTC	CASSSGLAGGFWEQFF	NA	TRBD2	16	TRBV6-2/TRBV6-3	TRBJ2-1
TGTGCCAGCAGACGACTAGCGGGAGATTTCCGAGAGACCCAGTACTTC	CASRRLAGDFRETQYF	NA	TRBD2	16	TRBV6-2/TRBV6-3	TRBJ2-5
TGTGCCAGCAGGTTAAGTAGCAATCAGCCCCAGCATTTT	CASRLSSNQPQHF	many	NA	13	TRBV12-3/TRBV12-4	TRBJ1-5
TGTGCCAGCAGACCGGGACAGGGGAACTCACCCCTCCACTTT	CASRPGQGNSPLHF	many	TRBD1	14	TRBV7-3	TRBJ1-6
TGTGCCAGTACCCGAAGGGGGTGGGAGGGTGAGACCCAGTACTTC	CASTRRGWEGETQYF	few	NA	15	TRBV19	TRBJ2-5
TGTGCCATCAGACCGGGACTAGTCTCGGAGACCCAGTACTTC	CAIRPGLVSETQYF	NA	TRBD2	14	TRBV10-3	TRBJ2-5
TGTGCCAGCAGCTACGATTACCGGGCGTACACAGCCGATAGCAATCAGCCCCAGCATTTT	CASSYDYRAYTADSNQPQHF	NA	NA	20	TRBV11-3	TRBJ1-5
TGTGCCAGCAGCCAAGATAGCGGAGCCATCCAAGAGACCCAGTACTTC	CASSQDSGAIQETQYF	NA	NA	16	TRBV14	TRBJ2-5
TGTGACAGCAGCTACAGGGACAACTCCTACGAGCAGTACTTC	CDSSYRDNSYEQYF	NA	NA	14	TRBV7-2	TRBJ2-7
TGTGCCAGCAGCGCACACAGGGCATGGGAGACCCAGTACTTC	CASSAHRAWETQYF	NA	NA	14	TRBV7-9	TRBJ2-5
TGTGCCAGCAGCACCGACAGGGGTGGCTACACCTTC	CASSTDRGGYTF	many	TRBD1	12	TRBV7-2	TRBJ1-2
TGTGCCAGCTCACCGACGGAAGAGACCCAGTACTTC	CASSPTEETQYF	few	NA	12	TRBV18	TRBJ2-5
TGTGCCAGCAGCACCCCCGGGACTAGCGCCCCAGATACGCAGTATTTT	CASSTPGTSAPDTQYF	many	TRBD2	16	TRBV7-2	TRBJ2-3